This TCR beta chain appears in the sequencing data of a study of Ad26.COV2.S vaccination and SARS-CoV-2 variants. Broader study findings: People who got the vaccine had more spike-specific TCR breadth than people who got placebo. Following vaccination, spike-specific CD8+ and CD4+ T cell responses reportedly exhibited substantial breadth. Total responses of T cells may have been underestimated by the analyses of TCR breadth and depth.

Profiled with immunoSEQ multiplex PCR; TCRdb holds only in-frame clones, not every one. The sample contains under 150,000 clones, approximately 90% of which appear only once. Worth noting for this clone: Antigen: not known.

From germline, CDR1 is SGHVS and CDR2 FQNEAQ. The germline V and J ends were trimmed by 3 bases and 5 bases, with 17 bases remaining between them. The CDR3 is 17 residues long. The J gene is TRBJ1-6, the V gene TRBV7-8; D is ambiguous. Sequences were derived from peripheral blood, sampled after recovery from COVID-19. The receptor comes from a human donor who had recovered from COVID-19. CDR3 nucleotides: TGTGCCAGCAGCTTGAACATTGATTACTATCATAATTCACCCCTCCACTTT. Its translation: CASSLNIDYYHNSPLHF. The complete variable domain, with remaining parts taken from reference TRBV7-8 and TRBJ1-6, reads GAGVSQSPRYKVAKRGQDVALRCDPISGHVSLFWYQQALGQGPEFLTYFQNEAQLDKSGLPSDRFFAERPEGSVSTLKIQRTQQEDSAVYLCASSLNIDYYHNSPLHFGNGTRLTVT.